The TCR beta chain under discussion was sequenced for a study of blood T cell repertoires in COVID-19. Study details: Specimens from acute and convalescent COVID-19 originated in the United States, Italy and Spain. T cells, B-cell-depleted T cells, or PBMCs supplied cDNA or gDNA.

Authors' data handling: Researchers report that nucleated cell counts were estimated from reference gene primer amplification. Produced via immunoSEQ multiplex PCR; TCRdb's table is partial and in-frame only. V and J calls and clone size follow that table, whereas D and trimming were derived from the DNA. There are roughly 82,000 clones in the sample; roughly four fifths occur only once, and roughly 10% lies in the top ten. The J segment lost 4 bases and the V segment lost 6 bases, leaving 7 bases of the junction unmatched. There are 14 residues in the CDR3. The germline gives CDR1 SNHLY, CDR2 FYNNEI.

The sample consisted of peripheral blood. The receptor was derived from a man in his 60s with acute or convalescent COVID-19. This chain joins TRBV2 and TRBJ2-5; the match to TRBD1 covers 8 bases. The CDR3 DNA is TGTGCCAGCAGGACTGACAGGGGCGCAGAGACCCAGTACTTC. Its translation: CASRTDRGAETQYF.